This entry features one TCR beta chain sequence. This CDR3 region has 13 residues. The germline gives CDR1 ENHRY, CDR2 SYGVKD. Germline trimming cut 9 bases from V and 1 base from J; bases unmatched to any gene: 5. This specimen comes from a study of technical replicates of blood from a handful of donors. Produced via immunoSEQ multiplex PCR; TCRdb's table is partial and in-frame only. The sample holds about 74,000 clones; 85% to 95% are singletons and the top ten take about 0.25%. The clonotype originates from a human donor in good health. This rearrangement joins TRBV10-3 to TRBJ1-1, with 7 bases fitting TRBD1. The sample taken for sequencing was T cells isolated from PBMCs. CDR3 amino acids: CAISTGANTEAFF. The CDR3 DNA follows: TGTGCCATTTCAACAGGGGCGAACACTGAAGCTTTCTTT.